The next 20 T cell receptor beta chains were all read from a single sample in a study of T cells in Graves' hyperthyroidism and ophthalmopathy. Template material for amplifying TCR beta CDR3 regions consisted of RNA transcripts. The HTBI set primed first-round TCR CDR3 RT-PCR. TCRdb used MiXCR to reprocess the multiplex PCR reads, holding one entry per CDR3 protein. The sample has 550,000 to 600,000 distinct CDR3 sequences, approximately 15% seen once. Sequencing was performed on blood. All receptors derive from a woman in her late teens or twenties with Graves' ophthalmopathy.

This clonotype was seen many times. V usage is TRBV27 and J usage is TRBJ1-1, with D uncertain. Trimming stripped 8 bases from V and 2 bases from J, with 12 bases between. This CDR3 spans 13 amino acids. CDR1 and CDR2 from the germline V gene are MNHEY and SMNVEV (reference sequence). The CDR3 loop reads CASPETQNTEAFF. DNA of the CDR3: TGTGCCAGCCCCGAAACCCAAAACACTGAAGCTTTCTTT.

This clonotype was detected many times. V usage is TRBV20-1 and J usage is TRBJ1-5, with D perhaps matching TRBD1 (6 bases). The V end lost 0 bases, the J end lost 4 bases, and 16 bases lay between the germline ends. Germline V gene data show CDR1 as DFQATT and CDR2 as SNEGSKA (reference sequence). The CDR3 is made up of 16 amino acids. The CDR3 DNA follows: TGCAGTGCTAGAGATGTAATTCAGGGGCGTAATCAGCCCCAGCATTTT. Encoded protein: CSARDVIQGRNQPQHF.

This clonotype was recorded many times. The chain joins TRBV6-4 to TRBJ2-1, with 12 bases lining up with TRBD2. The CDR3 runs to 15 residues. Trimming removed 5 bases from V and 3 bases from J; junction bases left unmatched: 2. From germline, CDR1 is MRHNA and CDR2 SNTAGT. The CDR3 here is CASSRLAGVYNEQFF. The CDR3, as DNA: TGTGCCAGCAGTCGACTAGCGGGAGTCTACAATGAGCAGTTCTTC.

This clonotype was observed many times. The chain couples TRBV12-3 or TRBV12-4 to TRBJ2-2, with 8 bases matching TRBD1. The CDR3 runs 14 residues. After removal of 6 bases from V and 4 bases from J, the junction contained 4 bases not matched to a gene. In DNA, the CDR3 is TGTGCCAGCAGCAACACAGGGGGCACCGGGGAGCTGTTTTTT. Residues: CASSNTGGTGELFF.

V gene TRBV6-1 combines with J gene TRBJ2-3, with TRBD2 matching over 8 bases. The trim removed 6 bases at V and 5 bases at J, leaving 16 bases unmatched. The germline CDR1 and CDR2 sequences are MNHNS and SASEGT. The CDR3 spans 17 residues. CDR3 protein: CASRSSGWRTSLDTQYF. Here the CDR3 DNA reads TGTGCCAGCAGGTCGAGCGGGTGGCGGACTAGCCTAGATACGCAGTATTTT.

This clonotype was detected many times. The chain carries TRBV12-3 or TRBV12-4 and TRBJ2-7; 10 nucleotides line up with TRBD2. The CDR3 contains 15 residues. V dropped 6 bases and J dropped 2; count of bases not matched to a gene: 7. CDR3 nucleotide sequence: TGTGCCAGCAGCCCCGGACTAGCGGAGACCTACGAGCAGTACTTC. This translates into CASSPGLAETYEQYF.

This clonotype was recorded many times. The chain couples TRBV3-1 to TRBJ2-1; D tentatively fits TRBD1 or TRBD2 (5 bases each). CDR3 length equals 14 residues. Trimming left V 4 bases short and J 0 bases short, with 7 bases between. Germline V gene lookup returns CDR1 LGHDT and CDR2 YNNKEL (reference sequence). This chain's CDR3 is CASSRDRSYNEQFF. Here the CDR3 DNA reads TGTGCCAGCAGCCGGGACCGCTCCTACAATGAGCAGTTCTTC.

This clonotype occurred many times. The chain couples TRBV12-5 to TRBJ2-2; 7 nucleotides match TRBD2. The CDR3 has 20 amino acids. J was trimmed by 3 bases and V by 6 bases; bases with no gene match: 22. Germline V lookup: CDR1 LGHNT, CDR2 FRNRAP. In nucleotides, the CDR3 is TGTGCTAGTGGCCAGCCCCGAAAGACTAGCCTGGTTGCGGACACCGGGGAGCTGTTTTTT. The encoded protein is CASGQPRKTSLVADTGELFF.

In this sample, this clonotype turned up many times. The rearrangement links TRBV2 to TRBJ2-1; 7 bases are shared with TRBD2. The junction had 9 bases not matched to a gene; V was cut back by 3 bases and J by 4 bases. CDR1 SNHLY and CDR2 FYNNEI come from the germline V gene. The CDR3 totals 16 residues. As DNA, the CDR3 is TGTGCCAGCAGTGATTCCTCTAGCGGTCTATACAATGAGCAGTTCTTC. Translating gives CASSDSSSGLYNEQFF.

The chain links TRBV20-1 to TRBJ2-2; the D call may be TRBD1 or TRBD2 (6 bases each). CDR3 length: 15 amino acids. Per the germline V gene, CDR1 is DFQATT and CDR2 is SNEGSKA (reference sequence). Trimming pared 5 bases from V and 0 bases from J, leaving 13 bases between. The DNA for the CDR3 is TGCAGTGCTGAGTTCGGGGGCTCGAACACCGGGGAGCTGTTTTTT. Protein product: CSAEFGGSNTGELFF.

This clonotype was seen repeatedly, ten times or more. The CDR3 DNA reads as TGCAGCGCCGATAGTGGTTACAATGAGCAGTTCTTC. This gives the protein CSADSGYNEQFF. V and J are TRBV29-1 and TRBJ2-1; D uncertain. Germline V gives CDR1 SQVTM, CDR2 ANQGSEA. The CDR3 has 12 residues. Trimming stripped 7 bases from V and 4 bases from J, with 11 bases between.

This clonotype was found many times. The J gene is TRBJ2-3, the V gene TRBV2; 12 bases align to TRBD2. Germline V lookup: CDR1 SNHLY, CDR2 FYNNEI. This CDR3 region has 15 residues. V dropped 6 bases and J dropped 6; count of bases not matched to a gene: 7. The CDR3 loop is CASREKTSGSDTQYF. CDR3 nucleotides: TGTGCCAGCAGAGAAAAGACTAGCGGGAGTGATACGCAGTATTTT.

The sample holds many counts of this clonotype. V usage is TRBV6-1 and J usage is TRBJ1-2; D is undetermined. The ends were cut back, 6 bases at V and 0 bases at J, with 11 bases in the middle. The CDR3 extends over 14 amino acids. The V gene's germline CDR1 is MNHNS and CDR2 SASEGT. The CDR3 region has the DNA TGTGCCAGCAGGCCGGGGAGCACTAACTATGGCTACACCTTC. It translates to CASRPGSTNYGYTF.

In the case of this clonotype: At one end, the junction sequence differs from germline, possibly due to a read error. The CDR3 reads CASSPREGTSSWF. The CDR3 DNA follows: TGTGCCAGCAGCCCACGGGAAGGTACGAGCAGTTGGTTC. The chain uses TRBV5-8 and TRBJ2-7, with TRBD2 as a possible D gene (5 bases). CDR3 length: 13 residues. The germline gives CDR1 SGHTS, CDR2 YDEGEE.

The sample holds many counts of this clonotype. CDR3 nucleotides: TGTGCCAGCAGTTCTCTGACAGTGGGGGACGAGCAGTACTTC. It translates to CASSSLTVGDEQYF. The gene calls are TRBV6-1 and TRBJ2-7, with D perhaps being TRBD1 or TRBD2 (5 bases each). This CDR3 is built from 14 residues. Trimming took off 5 bases at V and 5 bases at J, with 16 bases between the two ends. The germline gives CDR1 MNHNS, CDR2 SASEGT.

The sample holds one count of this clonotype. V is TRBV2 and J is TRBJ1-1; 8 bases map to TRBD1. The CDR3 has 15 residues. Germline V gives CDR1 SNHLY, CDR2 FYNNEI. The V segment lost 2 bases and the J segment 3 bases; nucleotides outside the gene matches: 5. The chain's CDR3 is CASSEQGASDTEAFF. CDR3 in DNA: TGTGCCAGCAGTGAACAGGGGGCATCGGACACTGAAGCTTTCTTT.

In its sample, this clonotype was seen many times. CDR3 sequence (DNA): TGTGCCAGACCATCGACGAGCTCCTACGAGCAGTACTTC. This sequence encodes CARPSTSSYEQYF. The rearrangement uses TRBV27 and TRBJ2-7, with D hard to call. CDR1 MNHEY and CDR2 SMNVEV come from the germline V gene (reference sequence). This CDR3 comprises 13 residues. V lost 9 bases, J lost 0 bases, and 12 bases lay in between.

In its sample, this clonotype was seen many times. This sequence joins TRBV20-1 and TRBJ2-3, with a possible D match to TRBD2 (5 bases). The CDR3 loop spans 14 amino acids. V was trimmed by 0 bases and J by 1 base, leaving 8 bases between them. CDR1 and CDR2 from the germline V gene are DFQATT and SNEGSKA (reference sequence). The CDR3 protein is CSARDRRGTDTQYF. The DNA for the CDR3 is TGCAGTGCTAGAGATAGGCGGGGCACAGATACGCAGTATTTT.

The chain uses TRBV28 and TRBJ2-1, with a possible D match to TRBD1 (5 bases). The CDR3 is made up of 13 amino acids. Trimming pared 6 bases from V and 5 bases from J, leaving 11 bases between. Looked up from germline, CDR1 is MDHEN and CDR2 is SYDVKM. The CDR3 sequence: CASRGRADNEQFF. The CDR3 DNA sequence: TGTGCCAGCAGAGGCAGGGCAGACAATGAGCAGTTCTTC.

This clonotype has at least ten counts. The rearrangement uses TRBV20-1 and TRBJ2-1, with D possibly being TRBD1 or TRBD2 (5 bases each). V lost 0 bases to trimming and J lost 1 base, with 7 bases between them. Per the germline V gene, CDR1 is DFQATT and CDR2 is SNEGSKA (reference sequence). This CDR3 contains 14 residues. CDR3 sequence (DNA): TGCAGTGCTAGAGACAGGGAGTCCTACAATGAGCAGTTCTTC. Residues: CSARDRESYNEQFF.